This is a list of T cell receptor beta chains from one sample in a study of blood T cell repertoires in COVID-19. Sequencing was performed with immunoSEQ multiplex PCR; in TCRdb, only in-frame clones are kept and a portion is missing. The table shows about 150,000 clones, with approximately 85% occurring only once. The sequenced sample consisted of peripheral blood. These TCRs come from a man older than 75 with COVID-19, enrolled during active disease. Each CDR3 is given with its conserved first and last residue. The D gene is left open where the match is weak. Only some rows state a clone size, as once, few, many or a class for expanded clones.

>TRBD2|TRBV6-2/TRBV6-3|TRBJ2-7|.
CASSPSRGAFYEQYF
TGTGCCAGCAGTCCCTCGCGGGGGGCCTTCTACGAGCAGTACTTC
>.|TRBV16|TRBJ1-4|.
CASSQSLGRTAATNEKLFF
TGTGCCAGCAGCCAATCGTTAGGGCGGACAGCAGCAACTAATGAAAAACTGTTTTTT
>TRBD1|TRBV6-6|TRBJ1-6|.
CASSYGPGGFNSPLHF
TGTGCCAGCAGTTACGGGCCAGGGGGATTTAATTCACCCCTCCACTTT
>.|TRBV5-4|TRBJ2-1|.
CASSLFAGPQGQFF
TGTGCCAGCAGCTTGTTCGCAGGCCCCCAGGGGCAGTTCTTC
>.|TRBV6-5|TRBJ1-4|.
CASSLNRATNEKLFF
TGTGCCAGCAGTCTCAACAGGGCAACTAATGAAAAACTGTTTTTT
>.|TRBV28|TRBJ1-5|.
CASSTEYSNQPQHF
TGTGCCAGCAGCACAGAGTATAGCAATCAGCCCCAGCATTTT
>.|TRBV24-1|TRBJ1-5|.
CATSETQGLLNSNQPQHF
TGTGCCACCAGTGAGACTCAGGGACTGCTGAATAGCAATCAGCCCCAGCATTTT
>TRBD2|TRBV14|TRBJ2-2|.
CASRLAGLNTGELFF
TGTGCCAGCAGATTAGCGGGGTTGAACACCGGGGAGCTGTTTTTT
>.|TRBV5-4|TRBJ2-7|few
CASSLAGGQTRNEQYF
TGTGCCAGCAGCTTGGCAGGAGGGCAAACTCGAAACGAGCAGTACTTC
>TRBD1|TRBV24-1|TRBJ2-2|.
CATSDWGQGYTGELFF
TGTGCCACCAGTGATTGGGGACAGGGGTACACCGGGGAGCTGTTTTTT
>TRBD1|TRBV6-6|TRBJ1-2|.
CASSYLGQGEVDGYTF
TGTGCCAGCAGTTACCTTGGACAGGGGGAGGTCGATGGCTACACCTTC
>.|TRBV7-3|TRBJ1-3|.
CASSLMAGAGNTIYF
TGTGCCAGCAGCTTAATGGCCGGGGCTGGAAACACCATATATTTT
>.|TRBV6-6|TRBJ1-5|once
CASSPHTNQPQHF
TGTGCCAGCAGCCCTCATACTAATCAGCCCCAGCATTTT
>.|TRBV5-1|TRBJ1-1|once
CASSLDGKGTEAFF
TGCGCCAGCAGCTTGGACGGGAAAGGAACTGAAGCTTTCTTT
>.|TRBV10-3|TRBJ1-1|.
CATRGVDTEAFF
TGTGCCACGCGCGGGGTGGACACTGAAGCTTTCTTT
>TRBD2|TRBV3-1/TRBV3-2|TRBJ2-1|.
CASSSPSVLAGDPPIYNEQFF
TGTGCCAGCAGCTCCCCTTCCGTCCTAGCGGGGGACCCACCTATATACAATGAGCAGTTCTTC
>.|TRBV18|TRBJ1-1|few
CASSPSLGRNTEAFF
TGTGCCAGCTCACCGTCTTTGGGCAGGAACACTGAAGCTTTCTTT
>TRBD1|TRBV6-1|TRBJ2-7|.
CASRRGQGAYEQYF
TGTGCCAGCAGACGTGGACAGGGAGCCTACGAGCAGTACTTC
>.|TRBV3-1/TRBV3-2|TRBJ2-7|.
CASSPTKRPVYEQYF
TGTGCCAGCAGCCCCACAAAGCGGCCAGTCTACGAGCAGTACTTC
>.|TRBV5-1|TRBJ2-7|.
CASSLLGTGELEQYF
TGCGCCAGCAGCTTGTTAGGGACTGGAGAGCTCGAGCAGTACTTC
>TRBD1|TRBV5-5|TRBJ1-4|.
CASSLRLAQGAIGSNEKLFF
TGTGCCAGCAGCTTGCGCCTCGCACAGGGGGCGATAGGAAGTAATGAAAAACTGTTTTTT
>.|TRBV9|TRBJ1-1|.
CASSVAASGNTEAFF
TGTGCCAGCAGCGTAGCGGCTTCGGGGAACACTGAAGCTTTCTTT
>.|TRBV5-4|TRBJ2-1|once
CASSLAGYGSQDEQFF
TGTGCCAGCAGCTTGGCTGGGTACGGGTCACAGGATGAGCAGTTCTTC
>TRBD2|TRBV11-2|TRBJ2-1|once
CASSLAGGYNEQFF
TGTGCCAGCAGCTTAGCGGGGGGTTACAATGAGCAGTTCTTC
>.|TRBV6-5|TRBJ1-1|.
CATSGDRNTEAFF
TGTGCCACTTCGGGGGATAGGAACACTGAAGCTTTCTTT
>.|TRBV9|TRBJ1-6|few
CASSVSGAASPLHF
TGTGCCAGCAGCGTATCTGGTGCGGCCTCACCCCTCCACTTT
>TRBD1|TRBV2|TRBJ1-4|.
CASSRSGQGNEKLFF
TGTGCCAGCAGTCGTTCGGGACAGGGTAATGAAAAACTGTTTTTT
>.|TRBV2|TRBJ1-1|.
CASGEVGRENTEAFF
TGTGCCAGCGGGGAGGTAGGCAGGGAGAACACTGAAGCTTTCTTT
>.|TRBV5-6|TRBJ1-4|.
CASSLGEEKLFF
TGTGCCAGCAGCTTGGGGGAGGAAAAACTGTTTTTT
>.|TRBV3-1/TRBV3-2|TRBJ2-5|.
CASSSRGGETQYF
TGTGCCAGCAGCTCGAGGGGGGGAGAGACCCAGTACTTC
>.|TRBV12-5|TRBJ2-7|few
CASGLVFGGSYEQYF
TGTGCTAGTGGTTTGGTATTCGGGGGAAGCTACGAGCAGTACTTC
>TRBD2|TRBV24-1|TRBJ2-3|.
CATSDSPGLAGATDTQYF
TGTGCCACCAGTGATTCCCCAGGACTAGCGGGGGCCACAGATACGCAGTATTTT
>.|TRBV11-3|TRBJ1-2|.
CASSGIGGSRGYTF
TGTGCCAGCAGCGGTATCGGGGGGTCCAGGGGCTACACCTTC
>.|TRBV5-5|TRBJ1-1|.
CASSREGEAFF
TGTGCCAGCAGTCGGGAGGGTGAAGCTTTCTTT
>TRBD2|TRBV4-1|TRBJ2-5|.
CASSRETSGGQETQYF
TGCGCCAGCAGCCGAGAGACTAGCGGGGGGCAAGAGACCCAGTACTTC
>.|TRBV6-6|TRBJ2-5|.
CASSSYRVEETQYF
TGTGCCAGCAGTAGTTACAGGGTTGAGGAGACCCAGTACTTC
>TRBD1|TRBV2|TRBJ2-6|once
CASSATGVGANVLTF
TGTGCCAGCAGTGCGACAGGGGTTGGGGCCAACGTCCTGACTTTC
>TRBD1|TRBV10-3|TRBJ2-2|.
CANSDRGDTGELFF
TGTGCCAATTCGGACAGGGGTGACACCGGGGAGCTGTTTTTT
>TRBD1|TRBV4-2|TRBJ1-1|once
CASSSQGSDTEAFF
TGTGCCAGCAGTTCACAGGGGTCGGACACTGAAGCTTTCTTT
>TRBD1|TRBV4-1|TRBJ2-7|.
CASSPGQGVYEQYF
TGCGCCAGCAGCCCAGGACAGGGGGTTTACGAGCAGTACTTC
>TRBD1|TRBV24-1|TRBJ1-3|.
CATSVRTGPSGNTIYF
TGTGCCACCAGTGTCCGGACAGGGCCTTCTGGAAACACCATATATTTT
>.|TRBV10-3|TRBJ2-3|.
CATGGAPPSTDTQYF
TGTGCGACCGGTGGGGCCCCCCCTAGCACAGATACGCAGTATTTT
>.|TRBV6-5|TRBJ2-5|.
CASSYRPRAETQYF
TGTGCCAGCAGTTACCGTCCCAGAGCGGAGACCCAGTACTTC
>.|TRBV6-6|TRBJ1-5|.
CASSYSGSYQPQHF
TGTGCCAGCAGTTACTCGGGCAGCTATCAGCCCCAGCATTTT
>TRBD1|TRBV5-1|TRBJ1-2|.
CASSPGQGYGYTF
TGCGCCAGCAGCCCGGGACAGGGATACGGCTACACCTTC
>TRBD1|TRBV5-4|TRBJ1-1|.
CASSRQGNTEAFF
TGTGCCAGCAGCCGACAGGGGAACACTGAAGCTTTCTTT
>.|TRBV9|TRBJ1-6|.
CASSVAPSSPLHF
TGTGCCAGCAGCGTAGCTCCCAGTTCACCCCTCCACTTT
>TRBD1|TRBV19|TRBJ1-5|.
CASSIGQGPQPQHF
TGTGCCAGTAGTATTGGACAGGGCCCTCAGCCCCAGCATTTT
>.|TRBV5-1|TRBJ2-7|.
CASSLAESRSSYEQYF
TGCGCCAGCAGCTTGGCGGAATCAAGGAGCTCCTACGAGCAGTACTTC
>.|TRBV5-4|TRBJ1-2|.
CASSLAENYGYTF
TGTGCCAGCAGCTTGGCAGAAAACTATGGCTACACCTTC
>.|TRBV2|TRBJ1-5|.
CASSGQRDQPQHF
TGTGCCAGCAGCGGACAGCGCGATCAGCCCCAGCATTTT
>.|TRBV5-1|TRBJ1-4|.
CASTRGLTGATNEKLFF
TGCGCCAGCACCAGGGGTCTTACGGGCGCAACTAATGAAAAACTGTTTTTT
>TRBD1|TRBV19|TRBJ2-2|.
CASSRTGGSGELFF
TGTGCCAGTAGTCGGACAGGGGGTTCCGGGGAGCTGTTTTTT
>TRBD1|TRBV4-1|TRBJ2-2|.
CASSIDRGLYTGELFF
TGCGCCAGCAGCATCGACAGGGGCCTTTACACCGGGGAGCTGTTTTTT
>.|TRBV19|TRBJ1-2|.
CASSNRDLYGYTF
TGTGCCAGTAGTAACAGGGACCTCTATGGCTACACCTTC
>.|TRBV5-1|TRBJ1-3|.
CASSYNIRDYSGNTIYF
TGCGCCAGCAGTTACAACATCAGGGATTACTCTGGAAACACCATATATTTT
>TRBD2|TRBV7-3|TRBJ2-1|.
CASSGTGGNNEQFF
TGTGCCAGCAGCGGGACGGGAGGTAACAATGAGCAGTTCTTC
>.|TRBV3-1/TRBV3-2|TRBJ2-1|.
CASSHRGNEQFF
TGTGCCAGCAGCCATCGGGGGAATGAGCAGTTCTTC
>.|TRBV28|TRBJ1-2|.
CASTLGGPNYGYTF
TGTGCCAGCACCCTGGGGGGGCCGAACTATGGCTACACCTTC
>TRBD1|TRBV6-2/TRBV6-3|TRBJ1-5|.
CASSPRTSGTEIQPQHF
TGTGCCAGCAGTCCCAGGACTTCCGGGACAGAGATTCAGCCCCAGCATTTT